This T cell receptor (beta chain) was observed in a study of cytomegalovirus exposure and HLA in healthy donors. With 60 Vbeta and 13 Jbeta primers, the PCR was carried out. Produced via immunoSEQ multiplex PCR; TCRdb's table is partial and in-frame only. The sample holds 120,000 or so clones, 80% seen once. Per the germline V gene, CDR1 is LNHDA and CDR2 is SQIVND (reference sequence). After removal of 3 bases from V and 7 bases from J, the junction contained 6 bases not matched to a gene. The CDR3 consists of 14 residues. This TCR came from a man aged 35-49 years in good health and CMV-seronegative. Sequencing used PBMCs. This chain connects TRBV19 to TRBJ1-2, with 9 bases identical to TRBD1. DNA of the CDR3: TGTGCCAGTAGTATCCCGGGGACAGGGATTGGCTACACCTTC. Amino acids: CASSIPGTGIGYTF.